The 2 T cell receptor beta chains listed next were all sequenced from one sample in a study of early T cells in non-severe SARS-CoV-2 infection. TCRdb fed the 5' RACE reads into MiXCR, producing one record per CDR3 protein. In the table there are nearly 55,000 distinct CDR3 sequences, roughly 7.1% of which are singletons. The sequencing here drew on whole blood, taken at baseline. These receptors were obtained from an adult who was a healthcare worker with PCR-confirmed SARS-CoV-2 infection or an uninfected control (not recorded which).

This clonotype was seen repeatedly, ten times or more. The chain employs TRBV5-8 and TRBJ2-1; 7 nucleotides line up with TRBD1. The CDR3 spans 13 residues. J lost 7 bases, V lost 1 base, and 2 bases had no gene match. CDR1 SGHTS and CDR2 YDEGEE come from the germline V gene. The CDR3, as DNA: TGTGCCAGCAGCTTGTCCAGGGGGAATGAGCAGTTCTTC. This sequence encodes CASSLSRGNEQFF.

The V call is TRBV28, the J call TRBJ2-1, with D uncertain. Germline V gives CDR1 MDHEN, CDR2 SYDVKM. This CDR3 has 12 residues. Trimming took off 6 bases at V and 9 bases at J, with 12 bases between the two ends. The CDR3 DNA is TGTGCCAGCAGCGTTCAGGTTGCTGAGCAGTTCTTC. Translation: CASSVQVAEQFF.